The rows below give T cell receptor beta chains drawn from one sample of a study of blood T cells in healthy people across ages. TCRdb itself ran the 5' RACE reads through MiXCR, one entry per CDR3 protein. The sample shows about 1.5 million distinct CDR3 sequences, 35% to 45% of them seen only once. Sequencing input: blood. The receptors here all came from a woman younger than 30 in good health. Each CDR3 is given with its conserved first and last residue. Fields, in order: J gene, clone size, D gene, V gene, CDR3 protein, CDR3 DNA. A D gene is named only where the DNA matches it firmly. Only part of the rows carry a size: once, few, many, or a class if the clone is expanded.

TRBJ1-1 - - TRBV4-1 CASSQAAGLIGTEAFF TGCGCCAGCAGCCAAGCGGCAGGGCTTATAGGCACTGAAGCTTTCTTT
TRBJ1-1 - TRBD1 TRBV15 CATSSGDRGRNTEAFF TGTGCCACCAGCAGCGGAGACAGGGGGCGAAACACTGAAGCTTTCTTT
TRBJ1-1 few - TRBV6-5 CASSPLGRGGTEAFF TGTGCCAGCAGCCCTCTGGGCAGGGGTGGAACTGAAGCTTTCTTT
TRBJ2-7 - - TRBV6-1 CASVWGRITQTYEQYF TGTGCCAGCGTTTGGGGTAGAATAACGCAAACCTACGAGCAGTACTTC
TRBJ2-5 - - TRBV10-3 CAIRSPGSSETQYF TGTGCCATCAGGTCGCCAGGAAGTTCTGAGACCCAGTACTTC
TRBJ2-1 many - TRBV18 CASSPPGSASYNEQFF TGTGCCAGCTCACCACCGGGCAGCGCCTCCTACAATGAGCAGTTCTTC
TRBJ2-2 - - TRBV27 CASTQGRELFF TGTGCCAGCACCCAAGGGAGGGAGCTGTTTTTT
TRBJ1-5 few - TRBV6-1 CASSEWPGSSQPQHF TGTGCCAGCAGTGAATGGCCCGGCAGCTCACAGCCCCAGCATTTT
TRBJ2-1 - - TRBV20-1 CSAPFISQETQFF TGCAGTGCCCCGTTTATTAGCCAAGAGACCCAGTTCTTC
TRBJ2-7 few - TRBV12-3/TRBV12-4 CASSLLGAHEQYF TGTGCCAGCAGTTTATTAGGGGCCCACGAGCAGTACTTC
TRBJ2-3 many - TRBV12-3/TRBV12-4 CASSYSPDTQYF TGTGCCAGCAGTTATTCACCAGATACGCAGTATTTT
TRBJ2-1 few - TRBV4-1 CASSQVRLDEQFF TGCGCCAGCAGCCAAGTGCGGCTAGATGAGCAGTTCTTC
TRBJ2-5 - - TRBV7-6 CASQQTVQETQYF TGTGCCAGCCAACAGACAGTTCAAGAGACCCAGTACTTC
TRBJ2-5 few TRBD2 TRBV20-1 CSAIVLAGTGNLETQYF TGCAGTGCTATAGTCCTAGCGGGAACCGGGAATTTAGAGACCCAGTACTTC
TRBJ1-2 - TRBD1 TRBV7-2 CASSAQGGRDGYTF TGTGCCAGCAGCGCTCAGGGGGGTCGAGATGGCTACACCTTC
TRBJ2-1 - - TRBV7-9 CAGVGDEQFF TGTGCTGGGGTAGGCGATGAGCAGTTCTTC